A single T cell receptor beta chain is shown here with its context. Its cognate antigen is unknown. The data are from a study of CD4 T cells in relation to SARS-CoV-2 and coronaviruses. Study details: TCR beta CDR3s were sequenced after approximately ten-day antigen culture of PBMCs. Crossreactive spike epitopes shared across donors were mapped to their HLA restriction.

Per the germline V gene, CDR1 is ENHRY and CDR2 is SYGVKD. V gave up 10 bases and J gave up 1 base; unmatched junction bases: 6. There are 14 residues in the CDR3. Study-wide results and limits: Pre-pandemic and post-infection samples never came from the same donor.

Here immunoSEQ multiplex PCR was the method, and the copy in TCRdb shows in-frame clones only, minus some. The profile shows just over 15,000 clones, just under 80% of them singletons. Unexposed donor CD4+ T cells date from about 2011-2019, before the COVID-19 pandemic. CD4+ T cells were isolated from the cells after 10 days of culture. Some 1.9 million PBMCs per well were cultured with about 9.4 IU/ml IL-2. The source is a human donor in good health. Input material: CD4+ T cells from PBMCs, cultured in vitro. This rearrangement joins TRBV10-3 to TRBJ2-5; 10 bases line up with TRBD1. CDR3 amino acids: CATAGQGPQETQYF. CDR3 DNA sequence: TGTGCCACAGCGGGACAGGGGCCCCAAGAGACCCAGTACTTC.